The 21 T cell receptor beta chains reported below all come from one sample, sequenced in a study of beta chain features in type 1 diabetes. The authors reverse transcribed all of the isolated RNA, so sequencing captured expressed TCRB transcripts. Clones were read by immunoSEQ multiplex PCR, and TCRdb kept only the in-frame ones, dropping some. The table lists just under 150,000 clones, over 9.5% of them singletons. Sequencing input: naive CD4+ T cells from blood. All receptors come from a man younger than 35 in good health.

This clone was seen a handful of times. This chain's CDR3 is CATSRDPGGTEAFF. DNA of the CDR3: TGTGCCACCAGCAGAGATCCGGGGGGCACTGAAGCTTTCTTT. The rearrangement links TRBV15 to TRBJ1-1; possibly TRBD1 for D (5 bases). V dropped 0 bases and J dropped 4 bases, with 9 bases sitting between them. Germline CDR1 LNHNV, CDR2 YYDKDF (reference sequence). The CDR3 sequence is 14 residues long.

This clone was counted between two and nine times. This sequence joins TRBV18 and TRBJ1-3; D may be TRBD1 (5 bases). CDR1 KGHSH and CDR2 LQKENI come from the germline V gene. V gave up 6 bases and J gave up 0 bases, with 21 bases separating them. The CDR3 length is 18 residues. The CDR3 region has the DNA TGTGCCAGCTCTCCCCAAGAAGGTTCAGGGCCCTCTGGAAACACCATATATTTT. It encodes CASSPQEGSGPSGNTIYF.

The CDR3 DNA is TGTGCCAGCAGCACTGCGGGACAGTCCAACTATGGCTACACCTTC. Protein: CASSTAGQSNYGYTF. V is TRBV7-2 and J is TRBJ1-2, with 7 bases lining up with TRBD1. The CDR3 totals 15 residues. The junction had 8 bases not matched to a gene; V was cut back by 5 bases and J by 2 bases. From germline, CDR1 is SGHTA and CDR2 FQGNSA.

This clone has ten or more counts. CDR3 nucleotide sequence: TGTGCCAGCAGTCTCCCACAGGGTGTGGAGACCCAGTACTTC. It yields the protein CASSLPQGVETQYF. The V and J genes are TRBV28 and TRBJ2-5; tentative D call: TRBD1 (6 bases). This CDR3 is 14 amino acids long. The germline V gene encodes CDR1 MDHEN and CDR2 SYDVKM. Trimming stripped 5 bases from V and 5 bases from J, with 15 bases between.

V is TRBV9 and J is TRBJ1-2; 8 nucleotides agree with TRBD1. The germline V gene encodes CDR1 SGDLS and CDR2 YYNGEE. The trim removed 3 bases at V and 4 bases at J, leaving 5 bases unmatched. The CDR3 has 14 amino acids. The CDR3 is CASSGTGTVYGYTF. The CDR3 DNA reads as TGTGCCAGCAGCGGGACAGGGACCGTCTATGGCTACACCTTC. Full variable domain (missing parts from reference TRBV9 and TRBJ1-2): DSGVTQTPKHLITATGQRVTLRCSPRSGDLSVYWYQQSLDQGLQFLIQYYNGEERAKGNILERFSAQQFPDLHSELNLSSLELGDSALYFCASSGTGTVYGYTFGSGTRLTVV.

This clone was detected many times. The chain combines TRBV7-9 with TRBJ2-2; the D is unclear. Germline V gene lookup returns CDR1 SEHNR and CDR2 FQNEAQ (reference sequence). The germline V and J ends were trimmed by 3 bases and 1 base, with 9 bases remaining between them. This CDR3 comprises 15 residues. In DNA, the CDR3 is TGTGCCAGCAGCTTTAACGGCGGGAACACCGGGGAGCTGTTTTTT. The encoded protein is CASSFNGGNTGELFF. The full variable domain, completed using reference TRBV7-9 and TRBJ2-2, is DTGVSQNPRHKITKRGQNVTFRCDPISEHNRLYWYRQTLGQGPEFLTYFQNEAQLEKSRLLSDRFSAERPKGSFSTLEIQRTEQGDSAMYLCASSFNGGNTGELFFGEGSRLTVL.

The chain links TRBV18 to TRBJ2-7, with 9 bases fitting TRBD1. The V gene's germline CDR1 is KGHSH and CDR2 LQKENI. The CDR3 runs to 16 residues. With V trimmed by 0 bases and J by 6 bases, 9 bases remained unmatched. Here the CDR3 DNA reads TGTGCCAGCTCACCACCGGAGGGACAGGGATACGGCGAGCAGTACTTC. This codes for CASSPPEGQGYGEQYF.

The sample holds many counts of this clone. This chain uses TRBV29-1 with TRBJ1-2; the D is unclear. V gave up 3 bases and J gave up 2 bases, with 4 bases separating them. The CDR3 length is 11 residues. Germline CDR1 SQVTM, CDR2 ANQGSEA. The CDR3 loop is CSVEANYGYTF. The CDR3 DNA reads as TGCAGCGTTGAGGCCAACTATGGCTACACCTTC.

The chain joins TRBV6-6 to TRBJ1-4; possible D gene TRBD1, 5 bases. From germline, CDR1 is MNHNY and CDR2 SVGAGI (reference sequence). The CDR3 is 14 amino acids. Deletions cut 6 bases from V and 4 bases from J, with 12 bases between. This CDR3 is CASSRRAYNEKLFF. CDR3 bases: TGTGCCAGCAGCCGCAGGGCTTATAATGAAAAACTGTTTTTT.

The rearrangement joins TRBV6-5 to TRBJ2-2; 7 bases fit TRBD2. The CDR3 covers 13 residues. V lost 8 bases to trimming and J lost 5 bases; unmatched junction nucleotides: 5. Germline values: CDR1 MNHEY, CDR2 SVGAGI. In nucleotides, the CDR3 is TGTGCCAGCGGTACTAGCGTTACCGGGGAGCTGTTTTTT. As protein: CASGTSVTGELFF.

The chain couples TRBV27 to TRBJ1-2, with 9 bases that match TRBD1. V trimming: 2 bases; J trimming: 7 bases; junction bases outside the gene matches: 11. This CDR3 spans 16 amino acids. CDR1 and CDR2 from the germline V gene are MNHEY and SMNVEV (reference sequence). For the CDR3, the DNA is TGTGCCAGCAGTTTAACCCCAACCCGGGACAGGGCTGGCTACACCTTC. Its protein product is CASSLTPTRDRAGYTF.

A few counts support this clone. DNA of the CDR3: TGTGCCAGCAGCTTAACGGCTTGGGCCTCCTACGAGCAGTACTTC. Residues: CASSLTAWASYEQYF. The chain uses TRBV11-1 and TRBJ2-7; D remains unclear. Trimming took off 2 bases at V and 0 bases at J, with 11 bases between the two ends. Germline V gene data show CDR1 as SGHAT and CDR2 as FQDESV (reference sequence). The CDR3 has 15 amino acids.

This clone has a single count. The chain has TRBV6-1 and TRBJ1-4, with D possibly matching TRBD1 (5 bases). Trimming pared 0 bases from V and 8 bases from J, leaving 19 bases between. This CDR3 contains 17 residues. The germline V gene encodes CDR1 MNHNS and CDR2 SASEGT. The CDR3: CASSEARHRGMEEKLFF. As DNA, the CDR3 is TGTGCCAGCAGTGAAGCCAGGCATCGGGGGATGGAGGAAAAACTGTTTTTT.

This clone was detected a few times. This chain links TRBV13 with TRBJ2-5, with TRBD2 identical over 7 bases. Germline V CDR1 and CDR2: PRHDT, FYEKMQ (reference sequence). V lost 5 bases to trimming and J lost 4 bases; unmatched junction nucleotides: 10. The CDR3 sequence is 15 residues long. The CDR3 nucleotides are TGTGCCAGCAGCCCCACCCTTCCGGGGGGAGAGACCCAGTACTTC. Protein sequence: CASSPTLPGGETQYF.

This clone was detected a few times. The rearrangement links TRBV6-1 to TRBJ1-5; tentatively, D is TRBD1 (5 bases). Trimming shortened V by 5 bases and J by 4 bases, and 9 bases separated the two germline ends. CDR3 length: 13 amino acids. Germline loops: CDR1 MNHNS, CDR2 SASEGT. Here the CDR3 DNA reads TGTGCCAGCAGTCGGGGGTTAAATCAGCCCCAGCATTTT. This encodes CASSRGLNQPQHF.

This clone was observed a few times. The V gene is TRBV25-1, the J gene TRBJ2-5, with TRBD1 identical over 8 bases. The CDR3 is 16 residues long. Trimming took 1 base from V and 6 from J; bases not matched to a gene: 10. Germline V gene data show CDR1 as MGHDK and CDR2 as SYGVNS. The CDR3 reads CASSELESGGWKTQYF. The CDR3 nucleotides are TGTGCCAGCAGTGAATTGGAGTCAGGGGGCTGGAAGACCCAGTACTTC. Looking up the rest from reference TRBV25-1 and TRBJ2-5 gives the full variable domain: EADIYQTPRYLVIGTGKKITLECSQTMGHDKMYWYQQDPGMELHLIHYSYGVNSTEKGDLSSESTVSRIRTEHFPLTLESARPSHTSQYLCASSELESGGWKTQYFGPGTRLLVL.

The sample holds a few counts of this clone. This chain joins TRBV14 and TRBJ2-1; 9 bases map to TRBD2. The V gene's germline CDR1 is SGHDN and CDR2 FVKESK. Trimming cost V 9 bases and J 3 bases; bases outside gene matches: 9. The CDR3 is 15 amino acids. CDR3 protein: CASFPAGGSYNEQFF. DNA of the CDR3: TGTGCCAGTTTTCCAGCGGGGGGCAGCTACAATGAGCAGTTCTTC.

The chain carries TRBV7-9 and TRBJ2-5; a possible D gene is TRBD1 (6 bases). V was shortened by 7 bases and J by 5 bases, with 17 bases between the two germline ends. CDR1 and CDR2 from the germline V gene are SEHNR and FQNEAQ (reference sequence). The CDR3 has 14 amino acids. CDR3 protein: CASTQRGRGETQYF. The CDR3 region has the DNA TGTGCCAGCACACAGAGGGGCAGGGGTGAGACCCAGTACTTC. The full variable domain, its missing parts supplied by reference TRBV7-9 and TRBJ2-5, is DTGVSQNPRHKITKRGQNVTFRCDPISEHNRLYWYRQTLGQGPEFLTYFQNEAQLEKSRLLSDRFSAERPKGSFSTLEIQRTEQGDSAMYLCASTQRGRGETQYFGPGTRLLVL.

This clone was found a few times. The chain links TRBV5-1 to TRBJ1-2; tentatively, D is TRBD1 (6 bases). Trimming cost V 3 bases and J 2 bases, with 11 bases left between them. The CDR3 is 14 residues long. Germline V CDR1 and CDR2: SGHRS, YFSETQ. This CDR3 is CASSSPGQNYGYTF. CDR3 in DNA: TGCGCCAGCAGCTCGCCCGGACAGAACTATGGCTACACCTTC.

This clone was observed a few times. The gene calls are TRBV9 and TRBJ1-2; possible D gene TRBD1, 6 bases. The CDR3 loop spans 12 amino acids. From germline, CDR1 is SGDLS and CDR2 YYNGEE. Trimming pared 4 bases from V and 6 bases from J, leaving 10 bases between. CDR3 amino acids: CASSSQGNGYTF. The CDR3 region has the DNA TGTGCCAGCAGCTCACAGGGAAATGGCTACACCTTC.

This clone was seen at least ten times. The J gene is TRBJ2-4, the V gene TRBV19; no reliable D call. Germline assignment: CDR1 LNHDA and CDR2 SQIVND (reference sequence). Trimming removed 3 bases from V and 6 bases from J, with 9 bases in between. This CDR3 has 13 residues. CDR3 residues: CASSIADTNIQYF. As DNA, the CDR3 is TGTGCCAGTAGTATTGCCGACACAAACATTCAGTACTTC.